The 20 T cell receptor beta chains presented below share a single source sample, sequenced in a study of shared clonotypes between healthy human individuals. This table comes from immunoSEQ multiplex PCR, and its TCRdb copy is limited to in-frame clones, with some not included. The sample shows around 1.4 million clones, around 98.5% of them seen only once. Sequenced input: naive CD4+ T cells sorted from blood. Subset meaning: CD45RA+ positively selected. The receptors were gathered from a man aged 25 to 40 in good health.

CDR3 in DNA: TGTGCCAGCAGCTTGATCGGCGGGGGCAATCAGCCCCAGCATTTT. Translation: CASSLIGGGNQPQHF. This chain joins TRBV7-2 and TRBJ1-5; the D is unclear. Trimming shortened V by 3 bases and J by 2 bases, and 11 bases separated the two germline ends. The CDR3 is made up of 15 amino acids. CDR1 and CDR2 (germline): SGHTA, FQGNSA.

Comments on this clone: Other DNA sequences in the sample encode the same CDR3. V gene TRBV9 combines with J gene TRBJ2-1; 10 bases fit TRBD2. The J segment lost 7 bases and the V segment lost 0 bases, leaving 4 bases of the junction unmatched. Germline CDR1 and CDR2: SGDLS and YYNGEE. This CDR3 spans 15 amino acids. The CDR3 DNA sequence: TGTGCCAGCAGCGTAGATCCTAGCGGGAGAAATGAGCAGTTCTTC. Residues: CASSVDPSGRNEQFF.

The V and J genes are TRBV6-1 and TRBJ2-6; no definite D call. This CDR3 is built from 14 residues. Between the trimmed V and J ends, which lost 7 bases and 0 bases, there was a span of 7 bases. Germline values: CDR1 MNHNS, CDR2 SASEGT. In DNA form, the CDR3 reads TGTGCCAGCAACCTGCTCTCTGGGGCCAACGTCCTGACTTTC. Translation gives CASNLLSGANVLTF.

V gene TRBV10-2 combines with J gene TRBJ2-1, with D perhaps given as TRBD1 or TRBD2 (6 bases each). V lost 5 bases to trimming and J lost 7 bases, with 9 bases between them. In germline, CDR1 is WSHSY, CDR2 SAAADI. CDR3 length: 12 amino acids. The CDR3 nucleotides are TGCGCCAGCAGTAAAGGGGGGAATGAGCAGTTCTTC. It codes for CASSKGGNEQFF.

V is TRBV9 and J is TRBJ2-1; 10 positions match TRBD2. J was trimmed by 7 bases and V by 2 bases; bases with no gene match: 6. Germline V gives CDR1 SGDLS, CDR2 YYNGEE. The CDR3 runs to 15 residues. The CDR3 coding sequence is TGTGCCAGCAGCGTTTCGCCTAGCGGGAGTAATGAGCAGTTCTTC. It specifies CASSVSPSGSNEQFF. Looking up the rest from reference TRBV9 and TRBJ2-1 gives the full variable domain: DSGVTQTPKHLITATGQRVTLRCSPRSGDLSVYWYQQSLDQGLQFLIQYYNGEERAKGNILERFSAQQFPDLHSELNLSSLELGDSALYFCASSVSPSGSNEQFFGPGTRLTVL.

The V gene is TRBV7-8, the J gene TRBJ2-7; TRBD2 matches at 7 bases. The germline V gene encodes CDR1 SGHVS and CDR2 FQNEAQ. J was trimmed by 5 bases and V by 8 bases; bases with no gene match: 15. The CDR3 is 15 residues long. The CDR3 nucleotides read TGTGCCAGCGCTCTAGGTGCGGGAGTTGTGAACGAGCAGTACTTC. Its protein is CASALGAGVVNEQYF. Using reference TRBV7-8 and TRBJ2-7 for the parts outside the CDR3, the full variable domain is GAGVSQSPRYKVAKRGQDVALRCDPISGHVSLFWYQQALGQGPEFLTYFQNEAQLDKSGLPSDRFFAERPEGSVSTLKIQRTQQEDSAVYLCASALGAGVVNEQYFGPGTRLTVT.

The rearrangement joins TRBV5-1 to TRBJ2-5, with TRBD1 identical over 10 bases. Losses at the gene ends were 4 bases for V and 4 bases for J; bases not matched to a gene: 4. Germline V gene sequence: CDR1 SGHRS, CDR2 YFSETQ. This CDR3 is built from 14 residues. In nucleotides, the CDR3 is TGCGCCAGCAGCCAGACAGGGGGCGGAGAGACCCAGTACTTC. This sequence encodes CASSQTGGGETQYF.

This chain joins TRBV5-4 and TRBJ2-2; D unresolved. Germline V CDR1 and CDR2: SGHNT, YYREEE (reference sequence). The germline V and J ends were trimmed by 0 bases and 5 bases, with 17 bases remaining between them. The CDR3 consists of 17 residues. CDR3 bases: TGTGCCAGCAGCTTGGTAACTGTTCCGAGAATGACCGGGGAGCTGTTTTTT. It codes for CASSLVTVPRMTGELFF.

The CDR3 nucleotides are TGTGCCAGCAGCGCCCCGACAGGGCTTCGCACAGATACGCAGTATTTT. Residues: CASSAPTGLRTDTQYF. This chain joins TRBV9 and TRBJ2-3; 7 bases are shared with TRBD1. In germline, CDR1 is SGDLS, CDR2 YYNGEE. Germline trimming cut 3 bases from V and 1 base from J; bases unmatched to any gene: 8. This CDR3 spans 16 amino acids.

The chain combines TRBV14 with TRBJ2-4; a possible D gene is TRBD1 (5 bases). The CDR3 is 14 amino acids. CDR1 SGHDN and CDR2 FVKESK come from the germline V gene. The V end was cut by 2 bases, the J end by 8 bases, with 13 bases between. CDR3 in amino acids: CASSQNIRADIQYF. Written as DNA, the CDR3 is TGTGCCAGCAGCCAAAACATCAGGGCGGACATTCAGTACTTC. Full variable domain (outside the CDR3, taken from reference TRBV14 and TRBJ2-4): EAGVTQFPSHSVIEKGQTVTLRCDPISGHDNLYWYRRVMGKEIKFLLHFVKESKQDESGMPNNRFLAERTGGTYSTLKVQPAELEDSGVYFCASSQNIRADIQYFGAGTRLSVL.

J is TRBJ1-3 and V is TRBV5-1; D is unclear. CDR3 length: 15 residues. V lost 0 bases to trimming and J lost 0 bases, with 7 bases between them. Germline V gives CDR1 SGHRS, CDR2 YFSETQ. CDR3 nucleotide sequence: TGCGCCAGCAGCTTGGGGGCAGACTCTGGAAACACCATATATTTT. Its translation is CASSLGADSGNTIYF. The whole variable domain, filled in from reference TRBV5-1 and TRBJ1-3, reads KAGVTQTPRYLIKTRGQQVTLSCSPISGHRSVSWYQQTPGQGLQFLFEYFSETQRNKGNFPGRFSGRQFSNSRSEMNVSTLELGDSALYLCASSLGADSGNTIYFGEGSWLTVV.

The CDR3 region is CASSDVDSGIYEQYF. The CDR3 DNA follows: TGTGCCAGCAGTGATGTTGATAGCGGGATTTACGAGCAGTACTTC. This chain connects TRBV6-1 to TRBJ2-7; TRBD2 agrees at 8 bases. The V gene end was trimmed by 3 bases and the J gene end by 4 bases; junction bases not matched to a gene: 8. The V gene's germline CDR1 is MNHNS and CDR2 SASEGT. The CDR3 is made up of 15 amino acids.

V gene TRBV5-5 combines with J gene TRBJ2-7; 9 nucleotides line up with TRBD1. This CDR3 region has 14 residues. Germline V lookup: CDR1 SGHKS, CDR2 YYEKEE (reference sequence). After removal of 7 bases from V and 1 base from J, the junction contained 6 bases not matched to a gene. CDR3 in DNA: TGTGCCAGCCTAAGACAGGGGGGATCCTACGAGCAGTACTTC. Translating it yields CASLRQGGSYEQYF. Full variable domain (remainder filled in from reference TRBV5-5 and TRBJ2-7): DAGVTQSPTHLIKTRGQQVTLRCSPISGHKSVSWYQQVLGQGPQFIFQYYEKEERGRGNFPDRFSARQFPNYSSELNVNALLLGDSALYLCASLRQGGSYEQYFGPGTRLTVT.

The V and J genes are TRBV4-1 and TRBJ2-5; either TRBD1 or TRBD2 may supply D (5 bases each). The germline V and J ends were trimmed by 1 base and 2 bases, with 17 bases remaining between them. The CDR3 runs to 17 residues. Germline V gives CDR1 MGHRA, CDR2 YSYEKL. CDR3 sequence (DNA): TGCGCCAGCAGCCAAGGGGAGAGGGGAAGCCCGCAAGAGACCCAGTACTTC. It specifies CASSQGERGSPQETQYF.

This chain uses TRBV28 with TRBJ2-6, with TRBD2 matching 14 bases. The CDR3 has 20 residues. V dropped 4 bases and J dropped 1; count of bases not matched to a gene: 9. The germline gives CDR1 MDHEN, CDR2 SYDVKM. The CDR3 DNA follows: TGTGCCAGCAGTTCGGGACTAGCGGGAGCAGGGAAATCTGGGGCCAACGTCCTGACTTTC. Protein: CASSSGLAGAGKSGANVLTF.

The chain is built from TRBV11-2 and TRBJ2-2; tentative D call: TRBD1 (6 bases). V was pared by 2 bases and J by 4 bases, with 14 bases between. This CDR3 has 16 residues. Germline V gene lookup returns CDR1 SGHAT and CDR2 FQNNGV. CDR3 bases: TGTGCCAGCAGCTTATCAAGACAGGTTTCCACCGGGGAGCTGTTTTTT. It yields the protein CASSLSRQVSTGELFF.

The chain recombines TRBV6-5 with TRBJ2-7; 8 bases match TRBD1. This CDR3 contains 15 residues. Germline CDR1 is MNHEY and CDR2 is SVGAGI. Trimming took 6 bases from V and 4 from J; bases not matched to a gene: 11. CDR3 nucleotide sequence: TGTGCCAGCAGGGCAATCAGGGGGCTAGAGTACGAGCAGTACTTC. Protein: CASRAIRGLEYEQYF.

The rearrangement uses TRBV11-2 and TRBJ2-6, with a weak D call TRBD1 (6 bases). CDR1 is SGHAT and CDR2 is FQNNGV in the germline V gene. Deletions cut 5 bases from V and 3 bases from J, with 17 bases between. CDR3 length: 17 amino acids. DNA for the CDR3: TGTGCCAGCAGCCCCCACCTGGGGGCGGGTGGGGCCAACGTCCTGACTTTC. It codes for CASSPHLGAGGANVLTF.

The V call is TRBV9, the J call TRBJ2-1; TRBD1 aligns across 8 bases. The V and J ends lost 4 bases and 11 bases, in that order; junction bases with no gene match: 11. There are 14 residues in the CDR3. Germline V gene sequence: CDR1 SGDLS, CDR2 YYNGEE. The CDR3 is CASSLQTGTGKQFF. CDR3 bases: TGTGCCAGCAGCCTTCAAACCGGGACAGGAAAGCAGTTCTTC. Full variable domain (rest looked up from reference TRBV9 and TRBJ2-1): DSGVTQTPKHLITATGQRVTLRCSPRSGDLSVYWYQQSLDQGLQFLIQYYNGEERAKGNILERFSAQQFPDLHSELNLSSLELGDSALYFCASSLQTGTGKQFFGPGTRLTVL.

V and J are TRBV25-1 and TRBJ2-3; TRBD2 is a possible D gene (5 bases). CDR3 length: 15 amino acids. Germline V CDR1 and CDR2: MGHDK, SYGVNS. The ends were cut back, 6 bases at V and 3 bases at J, with 16 bases in the middle. The chain's CDR3 is CASRDSSRSTDTQYF. DNA for the CDR3: TGTGCCAGCAGAGACTCTAGCCGATCAACAGATACGCAGTATTTT.